This entry concerns a single T cell receptor beta chain. This clonotype was detected ten times or more. What this receptor recognizes is not known. No base qualities exist here, and no much larger clone lies one base off it. The data originate from a study of human T cells and chemical hapten exposure (dated by TCRdb to about 2021). For the wider study: For sensitization, 2% DPC in acetone was applied to a roughly 2 cm by roughly 2 cm area of upper inner arm skin. The study tracked peripheral blood TCR repertoire changes in vivo during primary and secondary sensitization to the hapten diphenylcyclopropenone (DPC) in alopecia patients. Under 30 alopecia patients gave blood for TCR sequencing at one to four time points (pre-sensitization, 2, 6 and 24 weeks). Patient blood was sampled pre-sensitization (week 0) and at 2, 6 and about 24 weeks after DPC sensitization. Patch testing was performed on the upper back with Finn chambers containing 0.01% DPC, and the patch tests were scored after 6 days according to International Contact Dermatitis Research Group standards. Libraries were combined into a pool for sequencing, and differences in TCR yield between samples came mainly from small differences in library volumes within the pool. Alopecia areata with under or over 50% scalp involvement, alopecia totalis and alopecia universalis were represented in the patient cohort, which was mostly female. Weekly therapeutic DPC doses were additionally applied to the scalp of patients throughout the roughly 24-week study period. Here is what the overall study found, with its caveats: DPC sensitization did not change how many TCRs were above 1 in 1000 frequency, and no evidence was found of alterations in global repertoire structure. Significantly more large CDR3 similarity clusters were formed by expanded TCRs than by pre-sensitization or healthy control sets, consistent with antigen-driven responses. Repeated subsampling changed both the strength of the expansion versus patch-test correlation and the threshold at which the correlation became significant. Because every patient had alopecia, a presumed autoimmune disease, the patients' immune response might differ from that of healthy individuals. A positive correlation was found between the number of PT1 expanded TCRs and patch test score, with significance reached at thresholds 8, 16 and 32 but not 4.

The method was RACE. For sequencing, a NextSeq 500 was employed. During library preparation, unique molecular identifiers were attached to individual cDNA molecules so that TCRs could be counted quantitatively and reproducibly. For every blood RNA sample, sequencing covered both the TCR alpha and TCR beta chains. The authors' analysis ran thus. Samples had a median of about 90,000 TCRs, with a range from roughly 23,224 to 700,000. The Decombinator software suite was used to annotate V, J and CDR3 in the TCR reads. For PS versus PT1 abundance plots, all samples were subsampled to the same number of TCRs (28,000). TCRs were defined as expanded if absent before sensitization and observed at least eight times at the 2-week time point. The raw public data were reprocessed by TCRdb itself: fastp quality trimming at Q25, MiXCR clonotype calling, in-frame beta chains only. CDR3 protein sequences are deduplicated, and each keeps its most common genes and DNA. The V and J calls come from TCRdb's annotation, not from the publication. This sample lists about 82,000 distinct CDR3 sequences; less than 8.5% were detected once. The top ten hold 1.3% of the sample.

The time point label of this sample denotes: patch test 2, 6 weeks after DPC sensitization. Reading the label with the study, this specimen's treatment or condition is: therapeutic diphenylcyclopropenone sensitization with weekly scalp DPC. Blood at each patch-test visit was drawn before the patch test was applied. To be eligible, patients had to be aged 18 to 70, diagnosed with alopecia and judged suitable for DPC therapy, while pregnant patients were excluded. Total RNA was extracted from unfractionated whole blood collected in Tempus Blood RNA tubes. V lost 6 bases and J lost 6 bases; the stretch between them is 12 bases long. Reading the germline V gene (reference sequence) gives CDR1 DFQATT and CDR2 SNEGSKA. The CDR3 starts with the cysteine, ends with the phenylalanine, and has 12 residues. This entry keeps only the CDR3 DNA: 36 bases, framed from base 1.

This chain is built from TRBV20-1 and TRBJ2-1, with the D segment possibly TRBD1 or TRBD2, each aligning over 6 bases. This TCR came from a woman aged 25 to 39 with alopecia areata. Some clones in this sample may be carry-over from other donors' samples. The material sequenced was whole blood, taken in connection with sensitization to the hapten diphenylcyclopropenone (DPC). The CDR3 corresponds to CSAKGGLNEQFF. The nucleotide sequence is TGCAGTGCAAAGGGGGGCCTCAATGAGCAGTTCTTC.